The 10 T cell receptor beta chains given below trace back to one sample, sequenced in a study of blood T cell repertoires in COVID-19. Generated by immunoSEQ multiplex PCR, the TCRdb table keeps only in-frame clones and is missing some. The table lists tens of thousands of clones, roughly 77% of them singletons, with 24% in the top ten. Specimen: peripheral blood. The receptor source for this set is a human donor in a cohort sampled during active COVID-19.

A single count supports this clone. The V gene is TRBV5-1, the J gene TRBJ2-3; the match to TRBD2 covers 7 bases. Germline CDR1 is SGHRS and CDR2 is YFSETQ. The ends lost 2 bases at V and 5 bases at J; junction bases unmatched: 8. The CDR3 contains 15 residues. CDR3 nucleotide sequence: TGCGCCAGCAGCTTTCTGGCGGGAGTCATAGATACGCAGTATTTT. It specifies CASSFLAGVIDTQYF.

The V gene is TRBV27, the J gene TRBJ2-7, with 7 bases fitting TRBD1. Trimming at V came to 3 bases and at J to 2 bases, leaving 1 base not matched to a gene. The germline V gene encodes CDR1 MNHEY and CDR2 SMNVEV (reference sequence). The CDR3 sequence is 13 residues long. CDR3 nucleotide sequence: TGTGCCAGCAGTTTTGACAGGGCCTACGAGCAGTACTTC. It codes for CASSFDRAYEQYF.

The rearrangement links TRBV9 to TRBJ2-1, with 12 nucleotides matching TRBD2. Trimming cost V 4 bases and J 14 bases; bases outside gene matches: 13. The CDR3 is 15 residues long. Germline V gene sequence: CDR1 SGDLS, CDR2 YYNGEE. In DNA form, the CDR3 reads TGTGCCAGCAGCCCCTCGACTAGCGGGAGAGGGTGGGAGTTCTTC. Its protein product is CASSPSTSGRGWEFF.

The CDR3 DNA follows: TGTGCCAGCAGGTGGACAGGGGCGCGGAGGGACTATGGCTACACCTTC. It translates to CASRWTGARRDYGYTF. V is TRBV27 and J is TRBJ1-2; 9 nucleotides line up with TRBD1. Germline V gene sequence: CDR1 MNHEY, CDR2 SMNVEV (reference sequence). V was clipped by 6 bases and J by 3 bases; unmatched bases: 11. CDR3 size: 16 residues.

The V gene is TRBV2, the J gene TRBJ2-6; unclear D gene. The CDR3 is 16 amino acids. V lost 6 bases, J lost 0 bases, and 12 bases lay in between. The V gene's germline CDR1 is SNHLY and CDR2 FYNNEI. The CDR3 region has the DNA TGTGCCAGCAGCCCAAACACCGACTCTGGGGCCAACGTCCTGACTTTC. Amino acid sequence: CASSPNTDSGANVLTF.

The V call is TRBV25-1, the J call TRBJ2-1; 9 bases are shared with TRBD2. The CDR3 runs to 11 residues. The V gene's germline CDR1 is MGHDK and CDR2 SYGVNS. The CDR3 DNA reads as TGTGCGGCTAGCGGGAACCATGAGCAGTTCTTC. This sequence encodes CAASGNHEQFF.

V gene TRBV28 combines with J gene TRBJ2-7; a weak D match, TRBD2 (5 bases). Trimming took 6 bases from V and 2 from J, leaving 26 bases between them. CDR1 is MDHEN and CDR2 is SYDVKM in the germline V gene. CDR3 length: 18 residues. DNA of the CDR3: TGTGCCAGCAGCCCAACCCCCGGCGCGGGTTGGGGTACCTACGAGCAGTACTTC. Its translation: CASSPTPGAGWGTYEQYF.

V usage is TRBV19 and J usage is TRBJ2-1; 13 bases map to TRBD2. The CDR3 length is 19 residues. Germline values: CDR1 LNHDA, CDR2 SQIVND (reference sequence). J lost 0 bases, V lost 1 base, and 6 bases had no gene match. This chain's CDR3 is CASSIGLAGGPSSYNEQFF. CDR3 DNA: TGTGCCAGTAGTATAGGACTAGCGGGAGGACCAAGCTCCTACAATGAGCAGTTCTTC.

The rearrangement links TRBV6-4 to TRBJ2-3; 8 bases fit TRBD1. This CDR3 is built from 15 residues. CDR1 and CDR2 from the germline V gene are MRHNA and SNTAGT. V trimming: 6 bases; J trimming: 5 bases; junction bases outside the gene matches: 10. The CDR3 here is CASSEAGTGEDTQYF. For the CDR3, the DNA is TGTGCCAGCAGCGAGGCCGGGACAGGAGAAGATACGCAGTATTTT.

The chain has TRBV25-1 and TRBJ2-1; 7 nucleotides align to TRBD2. V trimming: 6 bases; J trimming: 6 bases; junction bases outside the gene matches: 5. This CDR3 has 13 amino acids. Germline V gene data show CDR1 as MGHDK and CDR2 as SYGVNS. The CDR3 region has the DNA TGTGCCAGCAGGGGAGCGGGACTCAATGAGCAGTTCTTC. Its protein product is CASRGAGLNEQFF.